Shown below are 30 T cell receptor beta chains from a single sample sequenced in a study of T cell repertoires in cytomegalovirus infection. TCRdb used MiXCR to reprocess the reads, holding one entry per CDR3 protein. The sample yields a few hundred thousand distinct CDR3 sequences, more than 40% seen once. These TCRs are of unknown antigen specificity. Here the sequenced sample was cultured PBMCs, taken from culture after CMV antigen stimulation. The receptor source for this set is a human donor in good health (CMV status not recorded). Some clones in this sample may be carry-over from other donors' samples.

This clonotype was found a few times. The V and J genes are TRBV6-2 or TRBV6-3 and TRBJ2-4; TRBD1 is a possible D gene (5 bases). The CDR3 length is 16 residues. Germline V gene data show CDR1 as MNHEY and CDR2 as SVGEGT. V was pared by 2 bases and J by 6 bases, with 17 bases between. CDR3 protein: CASSYGARAARNIQYF. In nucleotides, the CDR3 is TGTGCCAGCAGTTACGGGGCAAGGGCGGCGAGAAACATTCAGTACTTC.

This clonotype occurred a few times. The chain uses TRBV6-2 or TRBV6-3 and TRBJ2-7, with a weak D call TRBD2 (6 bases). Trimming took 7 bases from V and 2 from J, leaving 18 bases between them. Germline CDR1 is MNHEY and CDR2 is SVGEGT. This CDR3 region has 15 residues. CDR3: CASTNRRDPTYEQYF. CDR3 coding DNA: TGTGCCAGCACCAACCGGAGGGACCCAACCTACGAGCAGTACTTC.

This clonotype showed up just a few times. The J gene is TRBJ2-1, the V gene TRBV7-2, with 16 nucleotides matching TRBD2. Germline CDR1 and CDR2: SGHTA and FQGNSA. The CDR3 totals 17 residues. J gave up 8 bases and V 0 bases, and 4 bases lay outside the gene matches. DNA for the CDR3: TGTGCCAGCAGCTTAGCGGGACTAGCGGGAGGGCTTTATGAGCAGTTCTTC. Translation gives CASSLAGLAGGLYEQFF.

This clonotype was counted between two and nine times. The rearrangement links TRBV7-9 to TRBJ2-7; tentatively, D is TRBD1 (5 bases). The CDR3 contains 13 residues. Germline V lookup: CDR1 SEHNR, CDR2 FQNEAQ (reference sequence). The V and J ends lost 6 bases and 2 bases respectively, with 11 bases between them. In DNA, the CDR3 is TGTGCCAGCAGAGCGACAGAAGCCTACGAGCAGTACTTC. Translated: CASRATEAYEQYF.

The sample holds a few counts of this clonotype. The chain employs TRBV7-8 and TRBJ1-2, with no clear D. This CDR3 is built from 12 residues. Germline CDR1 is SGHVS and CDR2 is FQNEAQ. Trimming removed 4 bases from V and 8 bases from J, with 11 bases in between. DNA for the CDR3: TGTGCCAGCAGCTCGAGGTTGGTAGGCTACACCTTC. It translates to CASSSRLVGYTF.

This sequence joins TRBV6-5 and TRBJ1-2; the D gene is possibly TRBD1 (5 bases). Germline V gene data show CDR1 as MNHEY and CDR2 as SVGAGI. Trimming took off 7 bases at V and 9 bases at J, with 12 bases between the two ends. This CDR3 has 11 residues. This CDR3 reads CASIRWGSYTF. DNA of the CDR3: TGTGCCAGCATTCGATGGGGGAGCTACACCTTC.

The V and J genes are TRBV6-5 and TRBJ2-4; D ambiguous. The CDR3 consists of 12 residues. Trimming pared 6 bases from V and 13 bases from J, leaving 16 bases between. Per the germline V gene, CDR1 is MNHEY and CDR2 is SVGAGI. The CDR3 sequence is CASRDVSRRQYF. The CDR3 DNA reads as TGTGCCAGCAGGGACGTTTCGAGACGGCAGTACTTC.

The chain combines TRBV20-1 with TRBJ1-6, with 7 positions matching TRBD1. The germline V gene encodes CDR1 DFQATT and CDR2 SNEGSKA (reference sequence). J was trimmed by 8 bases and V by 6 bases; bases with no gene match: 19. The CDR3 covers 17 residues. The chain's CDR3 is CSAQAPGGVYDDSPLHF. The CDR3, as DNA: TGCAGTGCCCAAGCCCCAGGGGGTGTTTACGATGATTCACCCCTCCACTTT.

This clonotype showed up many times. The CDR3 DNA reads as TGTGCCAGCAGCTTCCAGCTGGGAATTAACTATGGCTACACCTTC. Translated: CASSFQLGINYGYTF. The rearrangement joins TRBV7-2 to TRBJ1-2, with D hard to call. V lost 3 bases to trimming and J lost 1 base, with 12 bases between them. CDR1 is SGHTA and CDR2 is FQGNSA in the germline V gene. The CDR3 is 15 residues long.

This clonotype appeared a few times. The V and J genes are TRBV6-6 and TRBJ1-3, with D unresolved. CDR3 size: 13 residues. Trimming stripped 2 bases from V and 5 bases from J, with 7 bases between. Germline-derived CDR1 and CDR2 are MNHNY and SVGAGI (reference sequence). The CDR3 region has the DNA TGTGCCAGCAGTTACGAGGGCCGAAACACCATATATTTT. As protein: CASSYEGRNTIYF.

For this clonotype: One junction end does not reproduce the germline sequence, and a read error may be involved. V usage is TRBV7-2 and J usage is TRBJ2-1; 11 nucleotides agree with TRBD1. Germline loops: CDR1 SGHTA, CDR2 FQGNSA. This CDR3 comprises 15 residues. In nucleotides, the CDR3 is TGTGTCAGCAGCTCGCAGGGGACAGGGGGTCAGGAGCAGTTCTTC. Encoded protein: CVSSSQGTGGQEQFF.

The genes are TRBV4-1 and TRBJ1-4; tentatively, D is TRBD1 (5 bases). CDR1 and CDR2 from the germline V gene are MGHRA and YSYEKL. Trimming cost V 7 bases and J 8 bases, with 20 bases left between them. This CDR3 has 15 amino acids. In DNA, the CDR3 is TGCGCCAGCACAGTTGTGGGGCTCGGCGGAGAAAAACTGTTTTTT. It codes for CASTVVGLGGEKLFF.

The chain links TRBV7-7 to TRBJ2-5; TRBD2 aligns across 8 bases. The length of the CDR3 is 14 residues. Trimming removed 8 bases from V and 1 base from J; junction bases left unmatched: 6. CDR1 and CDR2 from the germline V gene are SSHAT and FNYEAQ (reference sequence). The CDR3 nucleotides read TGTGCCAGCGGAAATAGCGGGGTCCAAGAGACCCAGTACTTC. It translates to CASGNSGVQETQYF.

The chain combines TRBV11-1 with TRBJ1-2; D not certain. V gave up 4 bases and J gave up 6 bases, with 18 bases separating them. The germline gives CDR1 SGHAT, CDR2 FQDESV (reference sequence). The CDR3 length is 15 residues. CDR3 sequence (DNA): TGTGCCAGCAGCTCCCGGGGAATCGTGACTGATGGCTACACCTTC. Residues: CASSSRGIVTDGYTF.

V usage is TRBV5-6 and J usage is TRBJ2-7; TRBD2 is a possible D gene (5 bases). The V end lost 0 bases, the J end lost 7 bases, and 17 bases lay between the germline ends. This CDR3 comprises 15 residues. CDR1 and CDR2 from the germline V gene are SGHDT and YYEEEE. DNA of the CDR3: TGTGCCAGCAGCTTGGTGTTGCGGGTAACGGATGAGCAGTACTTC. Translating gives CASSLVLRVTDEQYF.

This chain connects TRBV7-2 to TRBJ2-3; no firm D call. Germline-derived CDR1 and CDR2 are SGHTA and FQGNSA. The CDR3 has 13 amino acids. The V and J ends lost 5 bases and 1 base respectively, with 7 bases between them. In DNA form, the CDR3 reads TGTGCCAGCAGCACCTACCGCACAGATACGCAGTATTTT. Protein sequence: CASSTYRTDTQYF.

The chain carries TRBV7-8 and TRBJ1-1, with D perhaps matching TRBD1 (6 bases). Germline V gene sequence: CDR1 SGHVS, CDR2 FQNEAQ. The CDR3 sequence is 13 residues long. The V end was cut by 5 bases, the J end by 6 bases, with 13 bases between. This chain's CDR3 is CASSPGVGSEAFF. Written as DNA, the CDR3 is TGTGCCAGCAGCCCAGGGGTGGGGTCTGAAGCTTTCTTT.

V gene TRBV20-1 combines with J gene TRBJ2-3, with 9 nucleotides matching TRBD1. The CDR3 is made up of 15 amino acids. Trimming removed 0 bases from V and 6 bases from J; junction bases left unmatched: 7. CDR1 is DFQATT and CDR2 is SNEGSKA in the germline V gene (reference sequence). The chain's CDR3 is CSARDGGQGSDTQYF. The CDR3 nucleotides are TGCAGTGCTAGAGATGGAGGACAGGGGTCGGATACGCAGTATTTT.

Here the CDR3 DNA reads TGTGCCAGCAGCTTAACATACACAGATACGCAGTATTTT. Translated, it gives CASSLTYTDTQYF. The chain is built from TRBV11-2 and TRBJ2-3; D remains unclear. The V and J ends lost 2 bases and 2 bases respectively, with 5 bases between them. Germline V gives CDR1 SGHAT, CDR2 FQNNGV. CDR3 length: 13 residues. The full variable domain, with the rest looked up from reference TRBV11-2 and TRBJ2-3, is EAGVAQSPRYKIIEKRQSVAFWCNPISGHATLYWYQQILGQGPKLLIQFQNNGVVDDSQLPKDRFSAERLKGVDSTLKIQPAKLEDSAVYLCASSLTYTDTQYFGPGTRLTVL.

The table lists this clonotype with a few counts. The CDR3 nucleotides read TGTGCCAGCAGCTCCTCAGACAGGCCCAGCTCCTACGAGCAGTACTTC. As protein: CASSSSDRPSSYEQYF. The chain recombines TRBV7-2 with TRBJ2-7; perhaps TRBD1 as D (6 bases). The ends were cut back, 4 bases at V and 0 bases at J, with 16 bases in the middle. This CDR3 has 16 amino acids. Germline V gene lookup returns CDR1 SGHTA and CDR2 FQGNSA.

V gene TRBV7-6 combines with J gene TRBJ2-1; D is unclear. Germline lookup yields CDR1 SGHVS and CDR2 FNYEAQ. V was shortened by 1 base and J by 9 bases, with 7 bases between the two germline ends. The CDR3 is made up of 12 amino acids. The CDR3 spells CASSLGVSEQFF. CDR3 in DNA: TGTGCCAGCAGCTTAGGCGTTTCTGAGCAGTTCTTC.

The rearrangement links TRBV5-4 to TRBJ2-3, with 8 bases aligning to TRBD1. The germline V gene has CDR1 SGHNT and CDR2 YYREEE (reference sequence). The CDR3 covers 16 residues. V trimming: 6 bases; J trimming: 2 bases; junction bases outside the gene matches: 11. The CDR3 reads CASTLGQGLYTDTQYF. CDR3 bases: TGTGCCAGCACCCTCGGACAGGGCCTTTACACAGATACGCAGTATTTT.

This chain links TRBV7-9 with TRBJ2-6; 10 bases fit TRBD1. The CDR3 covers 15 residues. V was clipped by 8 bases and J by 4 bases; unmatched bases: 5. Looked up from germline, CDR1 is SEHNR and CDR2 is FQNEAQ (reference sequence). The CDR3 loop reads CASATGGGGANVLTF. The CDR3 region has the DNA TGTGCCAGCGCGACAGGGGGCGGAGGGGCCAACGTCCTGACTTTC. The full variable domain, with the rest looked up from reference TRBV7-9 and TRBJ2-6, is DTGVSQNPRHKITKRGQNVTFRCDPISEHNRLYWYRQTLGQGPEFLTYFQNEAQLEKSRLLSDRFSAERPKGSFSTLEIQRTEQGDSAMYLCASATGGGGANVLTFGAGSRLTVL.

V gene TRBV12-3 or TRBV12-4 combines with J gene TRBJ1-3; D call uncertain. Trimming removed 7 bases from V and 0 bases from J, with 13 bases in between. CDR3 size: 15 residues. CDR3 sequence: CASTEQRFSGNTIYF. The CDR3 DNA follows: TGTGCCAGCACCGAGCAACGGTTCTCTGGAAACACCATATATTTT.

CDR3 sequence (DNA): TGCAGCGTTTATGACAGCTATGGCTACACCTTC. Its translation: CSVYDSYGYTF. This sequence joins TRBV29-1 and TRBJ1-2; D is possibly TRBD1 (5 bases). Trimming pared 5 bases from V and 4 bases from J, leaving 8 bases between. The CDR3 loop spans 11 amino acids. CDR1 is SQVTM and CDR2 is ANQGSEA in the germline V gene.

The CDR3 bases are TGTGCCAGCAGGCAGGGGCTTTTTCCCGAGCAGTACTTC. This translates into CASRQGLFPEQYF. The chain joins TRBV12-3 or TRBV12-4 to TRBJ2-7, with D possibly TRBD1 on 6 matching bases. This CDR3 has 13 residues. V dropped 6 bases and J dropped 6 bases, with 15 bases sitting between them.

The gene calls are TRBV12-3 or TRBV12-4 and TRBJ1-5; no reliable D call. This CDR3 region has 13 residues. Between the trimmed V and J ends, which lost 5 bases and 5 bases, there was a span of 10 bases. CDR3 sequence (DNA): TGTGCCAGCAGTCGCCTACGGGATCAGCCCCAGCATTTT. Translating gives CASSRLRDQPQHF.

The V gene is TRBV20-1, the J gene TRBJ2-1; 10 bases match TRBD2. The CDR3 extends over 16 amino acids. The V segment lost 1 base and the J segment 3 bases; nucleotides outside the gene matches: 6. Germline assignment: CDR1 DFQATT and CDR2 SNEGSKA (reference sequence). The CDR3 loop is CSARGTSGALYNEQFF. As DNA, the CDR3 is TGCAGTGCTAGAGGGACTAGCGGAGCCCTCTACAATGAGCAGTTCTTC.

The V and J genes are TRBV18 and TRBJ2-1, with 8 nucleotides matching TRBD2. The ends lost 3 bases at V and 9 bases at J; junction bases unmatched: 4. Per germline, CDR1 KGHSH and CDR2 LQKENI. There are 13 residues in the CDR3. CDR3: CASSPLAGIEQFF. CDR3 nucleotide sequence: TGTGCCAGCTCACCCTTAGCGGGAATTGAGCAGTTCTTC. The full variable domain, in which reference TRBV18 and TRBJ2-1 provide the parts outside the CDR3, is NAGVMQNPRHLVRRRGQEARLRCSPMKGHSHVYWYRQLPEEGLKFMVYLQKENIIDESGMPKERFSAEFPKEGPSILRIQQVVRGDSAAYFCASSPLAGIEQFFGPGTRLTVL.

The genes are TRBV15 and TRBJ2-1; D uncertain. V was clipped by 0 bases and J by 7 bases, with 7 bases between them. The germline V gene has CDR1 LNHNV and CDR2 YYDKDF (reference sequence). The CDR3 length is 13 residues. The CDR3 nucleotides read TGTGCCACCAGCAGAGATCAAGTGAATGAGCAGTTCTTC. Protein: CATSRDQVNEQFF.